A selection of T cell receptor beta chains follows, all from one sample in a study of TIL therapy for anti-PD-1-resistant metastatic lung cancer. Only in-frame clones appear in the TCRdb table, and some are missing; sequencing was by immunoSEQ multiplex PCR. Of 10,000 to 15,000 clones in the sample, 80% are singletons; the top ten hold around a tenth. The sample was blood, taken at baseline. The source is a person aged 25-85 years with non-small cell lung cancer. Both conserved end residues are part of each CDR3. The D gene is left open where the match is weak.

D,J,V,CDR3
TRBD1,TRBJ2-7,TRBV11-2,CASSTDRNAYEQYF
TRBD1,TRBJ1-3,TRBV6-1,CASSLQGSGNTIYF
-,TRBJ1-2,TRBV6-5,CASSQQGSHGYTF
-,TRBJ2-5,TRBV7-6,CASSLGLKETQYF
-,TRBJ1-6,TRBV28,CASSPSPRNSSPLHF
TRBD1,TRBJ1-2,TRBV4-2,CASSQGQGDGYTF
-,TRBJ2-7,TRBV7-9,CASSPWTYEQYF
TRBD2,TRBJ2-1,TRBV11-2,CASSLRLAGDRSSYNEQFF
TRBD1,TRBJ1-4,TRBV5-4,CASSPGQNNEKLFF
TRBD2,TRBJ2-7,TRBV9,CASSVGPSGEYEQYF
TRBD2,TRBJ2-5,TRBV7-6,CASSFDRLAGAQYF
-,TRBJ1-1,TRBV5-1,CASSPQGGNTEAFF
TRBD1,TRBJ2-7,TRBV10-2,CASNPGQGAIYEQYF
-,TRBJ1-2,TRBV5-6,CASSLGSDYGYTF
-,TRBJ1-5,TRBV4-1,CASSQEGRNQPQHF
-,TRBJ2-7,TRBV7-9,CASSLVDSEAYEQYF